The rows below give T cell receptor beta chains drawn from one sample of a study of response to subunit inactivated influenza vaccine. MiXCR was run by TCRdb on the RT-PCR reads, yielding one entry per CDR3 protein. In the table there are roughly 670,000 distinct CDR3 sequences, roughly 15% of which are singletons. This sample comprised PBMCs from blood, obtained around 15 days before vaccination. These receptor sequences come from a man aged 45-60 years who received an inactivated influenza vaccine. Both conserved end residues are part of each CDR3. D genes are given only for firm matches. Clone size is given for some rows only: seen once, a few or many times, or a class if the clone is expanded.

>TRBJ1-1|TRBD1|TRBV7-9|.
CASSPGDREAFF
TGTGCCAGCAGCCCGGGGGACAGGGAAGCTTTCTTT
>TRBJ2-2|.|TRBV4-3|many
CASSQDGADGELFF
TGCGCCAGCAGCCAAGATGGGGCGGACGGGGAGCTGTTTTTT
>TRBJ2-3|.|TRBV7-8|.
CASSLGRGVSADTQYF
TGTGCCAGCAGCTTAGGACGGGGAGTGAGCGCAGATACGCAGTATTTT
>TRBJ2-5|.|TRBV29-1|few
CSVEGKVLWETQYF
TGCAGCGTTGAAGGGAAGGTTCTTTGGGAGACCCAGTACTTC
>TRBJ2-7|.|TRBV7-2|.
CASSRSTGPPRYEQYF
TGTGCCAGCAGTCGGAGTACAGGGCCACCTCGGTACGAGCAGTACTTC
>TRBJ1-2|TRBD1|TRBV6-2/TRBV6-3|once
CASSHGTGHGYTF
TGTGCCAGCAGCCATGGGACAGGGCATGGCTACACCTTC
>TRBJ1-1|.|TRBV10-3|.
CAIRPPSEGTEAFF
TGTGCCATCAGGCCCCCAAGTGAGGGCACTGAAGCTTTCTTT
>TRBJ2-2|.|TRBV11-2|.
CASSPWGVTGELFF
TGTGCCAGCAGCCCATGGGGGGTCACCGGGGAGCTGTTTTTT
>TRBJ1-2|.|TRBV29-1|.
CSVVRGQTNYGYTF
TGCAGCGTTGTTCGGGGGCAAACTAACTATGGCTACACCTTC
>TRBJ1-2|.|TRBV3-1|many
CASSQERRTILRDGYTF
TGTGCCAGCAGCCAAGAAAGAAGGACAATCCTGAGAGATGGCTACACCTTC
>TRBJ2-2|.|TRBV24-1|few
CATSDLSSGQSTGELFF
TGTGCCACCAGTGATTTGTCTTCTGGGCAGAGCACCGGGGAGCTGTTTTTT
>TRBJ2-5|.|TRBV11-2|.
CASSPFESQETQYF
TGTGCCAGCAGCCCCTTCGAGTCCCAAGAGACCCAGTACTTC
>TRBJ2-5|TRBD1|TRBV28|.
CASSLWRQGETQYF
TGTGCCAGCAGTTTATGGAGACAGGGAGAGACCCAGTACTTC
>TRBJ1-5|.|TRBV4-2|.
CASSQRSGVFPQHF
TGTGCCAGCAGCCAAAGGTCAGGGGTTTTTCCCCAGCATTTT
>TRBJ2-1|.|TRBV11-2|many
CASSDPGRKSPSYNEQFF
TGTGCCAGCAGCGATCCGGGACGAAAATCCCCCTCCTACAATGAGCAGTTCTTC
>TRBJ2-1|TRBD1|TRBV29-1|few
CSVPSPGQGYYNEQFF
TGCAGCGTTCCTTCGCCGGGACAGGGGTATTATAATGAGCAGTTCTTC
>TRBJ2-5|TRBD2|TRBV12-3/TRBV12-4|few
CASSPTSGGAETQYF
TGTGCCAGCAGTCCGACTAGCGGGGGGGCGGAGACCCAGTACTTC
>TRBJ2-1|.|TRBV12-3/TRBV12-4|.
CASRRTLDNEQFF
TGTGCCAGCAGGCGGACCCTAGACAATGAGCAGTTCTTC
>TRBJ2-7|.|TRBV3-1|.
CASSNTGYEQYF
TGTGCCAGCAGCAATACAGGCTACGAGCAGTACTTC
>TRBJ2-3|TRBD2|TRBV11-2|few
CASSLGGTSGGRIGTDTQYF
TGTGCCAGCAGCCTAGGGGGCACTAGCGGGGGGCGAATTGGCACAGATACGCAGTATTTT
>TRBJ1-4|.|TRBV9|many
CASSVDPGQVGEKLFF
TGTGCCAGCAGCGTAGACCCGGGACAAGTAGGAGAAAAACTGTTTTTT
>TRBJ2-7|TRBD1|TRBV3-1|many
CASSLGGTGYEQYF
TGTGCCAGCAGCCTAGGGGGCACTGGCTACGAGCAGTACTTC
>TRBJ2-7|.|TRBV7-2|.
CASSLTSYSEQYF
TGTGCCAGCAGCTTGACTAGTTATTCCGAGCAGTACTTC
>TRBJ2-7|TRBD2|TRBV5-1|few
CASSLVAGGNNEQYF
TGCGCCAGCAGCTTGGTTGCGGGAGGAAACAACGAGCAGTACTTC
>TRBJ1-5|.|TRBV12-3/TRBV12-4|many
CASSFGSGQPQHF
TGTGCCAGCAGTTTTGGGTCTGGTCAGCCCCAGCATTTT
>TRBJ1-6|TRBD1|TRBV5-6|few
CASSPDKGAIRSSPLHF
TGTGCCAGCAGCCCCGACAAGGGGGCGATACGAAGTTCACCCCTCCACTTT
>TRBJ2-3|TRBD1|TRBV7-2|.
CASSRRSTGAAGDTQYF
TGTGCCAGCAGCCGACGATCGACAGGGGCCGCCGGAGATACGCAGTATTTT